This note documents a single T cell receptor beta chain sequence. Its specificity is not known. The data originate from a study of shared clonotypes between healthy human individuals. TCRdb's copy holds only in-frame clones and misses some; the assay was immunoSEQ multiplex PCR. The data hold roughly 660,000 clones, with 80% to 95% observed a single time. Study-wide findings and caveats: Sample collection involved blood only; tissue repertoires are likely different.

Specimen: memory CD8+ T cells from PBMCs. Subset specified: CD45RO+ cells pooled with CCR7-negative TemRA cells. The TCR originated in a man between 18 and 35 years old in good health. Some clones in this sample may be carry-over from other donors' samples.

CDR3 region: CASTSMGVAGDNNEQFF. CDR3 in DNA: TGTGCCAGCACCTCCATGGGGGTAGCGGGAGACAACAATGAGCAGTTCTTC. The chain uses TRBV2 and TRBJ2-1; 9 nucleotides match TRBD2. The CDR3 is made up of 17 amino acids. V shed 7 bases and J 5 bases; nucleotides not matched to a gene: 15. Germline V CDR1 and CDR2: SNHLY, FYNNEI.